These 30 T cell receptor beta chains were all obtained from the same sample, sequenced in a study of Ad26.COV2.S vaccination and SARS-CoV-2 variants. Noted treatment: 15 to 20 received Ad26.COV2.S at low or high dose, single or two shots; about five received placebo; per-sample allocation not given. Sample collection was performed on day 63 after the first vaccine or placebo injection. Libraries were prepared by immunoSEQ multiplex PCR; TCRdb keeps only in-frame clonotypes and omits some of them. The sample contains roughly 350,000 clones, roughly 91% of which appear only once. The sample here was peripheral blood, taken in a trial of Ad26.COV2.S vaccine versus placebo. The source is a person between 18 and 65 years old who received the Ad26.COV2.S COVID-19 vaccine or a placebo.

This chain joins TRBV5-8 and TRBJ2-1; 9 bases are shared with TRBD2. With 0 bases clipped from V and 8 bases from J, the junction kept 6 bases outside the gene matches. From germline, CDR1 is SGHTS and CDR2 YDEGEE. The CDR3 is made up of 15 amino acids. The CDR3 bases are TGTGCCAGCAGCTTGGAAAGCGGGGGGAGCTATGAGCAGTTCTTC. Amino acids: CASSLESGGSYEQFF.

The V gene is TRBV6-5, the J gene TRBJ1-6; D is ambiguous. Germline V lookup: CDR1 MNHEY, CDR2 SVGAGI. The CDR3 consists of 15 residues. V shed 4 bases and J shed 5 bases, with 12 bases lying between them. DNA of the CDR3: TGTGCCAGCAGTTCCACGCAGGCCAATAATTCACCCCTCCACTTT. Translating it yields CASSSTQANNSPLHF.

This chain uses TRBV24-1 with TRBJ2-7; D might be TRBD1 (5 bases). The CDR3 contains 15 residues. V lost 10 bases and J lost 4, with 22 bases in between. Germline lookup yields CDR1 KGHDR and CDR2 SFDVKD. CDR3 coding DNA: TGTGCCACTTCGCCCTTAGGGGCGCAGGTATACGAGCAGTACTTC. Translation gives CATSPLGAQVYEQYF.

The V and J genes are TRBV6-5 and TRBJ1-3; no clear D. This CDR3 region has 15 residues. Trimming removed 0 bases at V and 0 bases at J, with 6 bases between. Per germline, CDR1 MNHEY and CDR2 SVGAGI. CDR3 nucleotide sequence: TGTGCCAGCAGTTACTCCGGGATCTCTGGAAACACCATATATTTT. Protein: CASSYSGISGNTIYF.

The chain couples TRBV6-5 to TRBJ2-7; the D gene is possibly TRBD1 (6 bases). Trimming shortened V by 4 bases and J by 2 bases, and 15 bases separated the two germline ends. This CDR3 comprises 15 residues. The germline V gene has CDR1 MNHEY and CDR2 SVGAGI. This CDR3 is CASSWGGGSPYEQYF. CDR3 DNA: TGTGCCAGCAGTTGGGGTGGGGGCTCCCCCTACGAGCAGTACTTC.

The chain uses TRBV2 and TRBJ2-5, with D unresolved. There are 14 residues in the CDR3. Germline V gives CDR1 SNHLY, CDR2 FYNNEI. Trimming shortened V by 1 base and J by 1 base, and 7 bases separated the two germline ends. The CDR3 nucleotides are TGTGCCAGCAGTGAAGGACGGAGCCAAGAGACCCAGTACTTC. Translating it yields CASSEGRSQETQYF. The whole variable domain, remainder taken from reference TRBV2 and TRBJ2-5, is EPEVTQTPSHQVTQMGQEVILRCVPISNHLYFYWYRQILGQKVEFLVSFYNNEISEKSEIFDDQFSVERPDGSNFTLKIRSTKLEDSAMYFCASSEGRSQETQYFGPGTRLLVL.

V usage is TRBV11-3 and J usage is TRBJ2-2; 7 bases agree with TRBD1. Looked up from germline, CDR1 is SGHNT and CDR2 is YENEEA. Trimming at V came to 0 bases and at J to 1 base, leaving 11 bases not matched to a gene. The CDR3 runs to 19 residues. CDR3 nucleotide sequence: TGTGCCAGCAGCTTAGAGAGCGCAACCTGGACAGGGAACACCGGGGAGCTGTTTTTT. Translating gives CASSLESATWTGNTGELFF.

This sequence joins TRBV9 and TRBJ2-7; possible D gene TRBD2, 5 bases. Germline V gives CDR1 SGDLS, CDR2 YYNGEE. The V gene lost 1 base and the J gene lost 6 bases, with 14 bases spanning the gap. The CDR3 consists of 14 residues. This CDR3 reads CASSVTYGEREQYF. CDR3 nucleotide sequence: TGTGCCAGCAGCGTAACCTATGGGGAGCGCGAGCAGTACTTC.

V usage is TRBV25-1 and J usage is TRBJ1-2; 7 bases line up with TRBD1. Germline values: CDR1 MGHDK, CDR2 SYGVNS. Losses at the gene ends were 5 bases for V and 5 bases for J; bases not matched to a gene: 5. This CDR3 is built from 13 residues. This chain's CDR3 is CASSPGTEYGYTF. CDR3 sequence (DNA): TGTGCCAGCAGTCCCGGGACAGAGTATGGCTACACCTTC.

J is TRBJ2-7 and V is TRBV10-3; D gene uncertain. The CDR3 covers 22 residues. V lost 3 bases, J lost 3 bases, and 36 bases lay in between. Germline CDR1 reads ENHRY; CDR2 reads SYGVKD. The CDR3 coding sequence is TGTGCCATCAGTGATAGAAACCCGACTCCACCCTTCAATACAGTTTACGGCTACGAGCAGTACTTC. This encodes CAISDRNPTPPFNTVYGYEQYF.

This rearrangement joins TRBV7-9 to TRBJ1-2; possible D gene TRBD1, 6 bases. Trimming shortened V by 4 bases and J by 5 bases, and 11 bases separated the two germline ends. The germline gives CDR1 SEHNR, CDR2 FQNEAQ (reference sequence). The length of the CDR3 is 13 residues. CDR3 coding DNA: TGTGCCAGCAGCTCTGCAGGGGAATATGGCTACACCTTC. It yields the protein CASSSAGEYGYTF.

This chain joins TRBV3-1 (or the pseudogene TRBV3-2) and TRBJ2-4; D unresolved. There are 13 residues in the CDR3. V was shortened by 1 base and J by 5 bases, with 6 bases between the two germline ends. The germline V gene has CDR1 LGHDT and CDR2 YNNKEL (reference sequence). CDR3 nucleotide sequence: TGTGCCAGCAGCCAAGTCGCCCAAAACATTCAGTACTTC. It translates to CASSQVAQNIQYF.

This clone came up a few times. DNA for the CDR3: TGTGCCAGCAGCTTAGCTAGCGGGAACTACGAGCAGTACTTC. Amino acids: CASSLASGNYEQYF. The genes are TRBV7-3 and TRBJ2-7, with 9 bases lining up with TRBD2. J lost 3 bases, V lost 2 bases, and 2 bases had no gene match. Germline lookup yields CDR1 SGHTA and CDR2 FQGTGA. The CDR3 extends over 14 amino acids.

This clone has just one count. CDR3 bases: TGTGCCAGCTCACCATTGGGGTTTAACACTGAAGCTTTCTTT. Translating gives CASSPLGFNTEAFF. The chain employs TRBV18 and TRBJ1-1; D is ambiguous. The CDR3 loop spans 14 amino acids. V shed 2 bases and J shed 2 bases, with 9 bases lying between them. Germline lookup yields CDR1 KGHSH and CDR2 LQKENI.

The J gene is TRBJ2-1, the V gene TRBV7-3, with 15 positions matching TRBD2. CDR1 is SGHTA and CDR2 is FQGTGA in the germline V gene. Trimming at V came to 4 bases and at J to 8 bases, leaving 3 bases not matched to a gene. The CDR3 is 15 residues long. The CDR3 nucleotides are TGTGCCAGCAGCTGGACTAGCGGGGGGGCGTATGAGCAGTTCTTC. Translation gives CASSWTSGGAYEQFF.

V gene TRBV27 combines with J gene TRBJ1-2; 9 bases map to TRBD1. Germline CDR1 MNHEY, CDR2 SMNVEV (reference sequence). The V gene end was trimmed by 5 bases and the J gene end by 3 bases; junction bases not matched to a gene: 16. The CDR3 runs to 18 residues. CDR3 DNA: TGTGCCAGCAGTCTTACCACGCCTAGGACAGGGGCCCACTATGGCTACACCTTC. Translation: CASSLTTPRTGAHYGYTF.

In its sample, this clone was seen a few times. The V and J genes are TRBV19 and TRBJ1-1, with a possible D match to TRBD1 (5 bases). The V gene's germline CDR1 is LNHDA and CDR2 SQIVND (reference sequence). The CDR3 length is 14 residues. V lost 4 bases and J 3 bases, leaving 12 bases between the germline ends. The CDR3, as DNA: TGTGCCAGTAGTAGTACGCCGGGGGACACTGAAGCTTTCTTT. It specifies CASSSTPGDTEAFF.

The J gene is TRBJ2-7, the V gene TRBV18; 7 nucleotides agree with TRBD1. Germline trimming cut 3 bases from V and 0 bases from J; bases unmatched to any gene: 2. Germline V gives CDR1 KGHSH, CDR2 LQKENI. The CDR3 has 14 amino acids. In nucleotides, the CDR3 is TGTGCCAGCTCACCGGACAGGAGCTCCTACGAGCAGTACTTC. It encodes CASSPDRSSYEQYF.

This chain connects TRBV6-2 or TRBV6-3 to TRBJ1-2, with a possible D match to TRBD1 (5 bases). The germline V and J ends were trimmed by 0 bases and 4 bases, with 21 bases remaining between them. This CDR3 spans 18 amino acids. Germline V gene data show CDR1 as MNHEY and CDR2 as SVGEGT. The CDR3 bases are TGTGCCAGCAGTTACTCGATAACCAGTCTGGGGCGGGGCTATGGCTACACCTTC. It translates to CASSYSITSLGRGYGYTF.

The CDR3 protein is CASSVDLPQETQYF. CDR3 sequence (DNA): TGTGCCAGCAGCGTAGACCTACCACAAGAGACCCAGTACTTC. The rearrangement joins TRBV7-2 to TRBJ2-5; the D is unclear. Trimming shortened V by 5 bases and J by 2 bases, and 12 bases separated the two germline ends. Germline V gene sequence: CDR1 SGHTA, CDR2 FQGNSA. This CDR3 is built from 14 residues.

V and J are TRBV4-3 and TRBJ1-2; 7 positions agree with TRBD1. The V segment lost 3 bases and the J segment 0 bases; nucleotides outside the gene matches: 4. The CDR3 totals 15 residues. Germline CDR1 reads LGHNA; CDR2 reads YSLEER. Written as DNA, the CDR3 is TGCGCCAGCAGCCATAGACAGGGATCTAACTATGGCTACACCTTC. This sequence encodes CASSHRQGSNYGYTF.

This chain connects TRBV5-4 to TRBJ2-2, with D possibly matching TRBD2 (6 bases). Trimming cost V 4 bases and J 2 bases, with 12 bases left between them. The V gene's germline CDR1 is SGHNT and CDR2 YYREEE (reference sequence). The length of the CDR3 is 15 residues. This CDR3 is CASSRPGRNTGELFF. In DNA, the CDR3 is TGTGCCAGCAGCCGCCCCGGGAGAAACACCGGGGAGCTGTTTTTT.

This rearrangement joins TRBV7-3 to TRBJ2-6; maybe TRBD1 (6 bases). The V and J ends lost 5 bases and 4 bases respectively, with 15 bases between them. CDR3 length: 16 amino acids. Germline V lookup: CDR1 SGHTA, CDR2 FQGTGA. The DNA of the CDR3 is TGTGCCAGCAGCCCACCAGGGGTCTCAGGGGCCAACGTCCTGACTTTC. It is translated as CASSPPGVSGANVLTF.

The rearrangement joins TRBV30 to TRBJ1-2; possibly TRBD1 for D (5 bases). CDR1 and CDR2 (germline): GTSNPN, SVGIG (reference sequence). This CDR3 is built from 14 residues. V lost 2 bases and J 3 bases, leaving 13 bases between the germline ends. The CDR3 coding sequence is TGTGCCTGGAGTATGAAGGGGCGTTACTATGGCTACACCTTC. It codes for CAWSMKGRYYGYTF.

The chain has TRBV7-9 and TRBJ1-1; TRBD1 might be the D (5 bases). This CDR3 is 16 amino acids long. Germline V lookup: CDR1 SEHNR, CDR2 FQNEAQ (reference sequence). Trimming removed 1 base at V and 1 base at J, with 13 bases between. CDR3 in amino acids: CASSLGLGEENTEAFF. CDR3 nucleotide sequence: TGTGCCAGCAGCTTAGGGTTAGGGGAAGAGAACACTGAAGCTTTCTTT.

The chain links TRBV21-1 to TRBJ1-5; TRBD1, the table's D call, was not compared with the DNA. TRBV21-1 is a pseudogene segment. The length of the CDR3 is 12 residues. CDR3 loop: CATGGCNQPQHF. CDR3 nucleotides: TGTGCCACAGGGGGTTGCAATCAGCCCCAGCATTTT.

The V gene is TRBV15, the J gene TRBJ2-1, with 7 bases aligning to TRBD1. Germline values: CDR1 LNHNV, CDR2 YYDKDF (reference sequence). CDR3 length: 16 amino acids. V lost 3 bases, J lost 3 bases, and 8 bases stayed unmatched. DNA of the CDR3: TGTGCCACCAGCAGCGAGGGGGCGCTTCGCTACAATGAGCAGTTCTTC. Translated: CATSSEGALRYNEQFF.

The V gene is TRBV4-3, the J gene TRBJ2-3; D call uncertain. In germline, CDR1 is LGHNA, CDR2 YSLEER. The CDR3 has 15 amino acids. V shed 1 base and J shed 0 bases, with 8 bases lying between them. CDR3 loop: CASSQGVPSTDTQYF. DNA of the CDR3: TGCGCCAGCAGCCAAGGCGTCCCTAGCACAGATACGCAGTATTTT.

This clone was counted a few times. The chain links TRBV6-5 to TRBJ1-2, with D unclear. This CDR3 comprises 13 residues. V shed 0 bases and J shed 8 bases, with 10 bases lying between them. Germline V CDR1 and CDR2: MNHEY, SVGAGI. In nucleotides, the CDR3 is TGTGCCAGCAGTTACTCGTTCCCCTGGGGCTACACCTTC. Its protein is CASSYSFPWGYTF.

The chain is built from TRBV29-1 and TRBJ2-3; D possibly corresponds to TRBD1 (5 bases). With 6 bases removed from V and 0 bases from J, the gap between germline ends came to 13 bases. Germline-derived CDR1 and CDR2 are SQVTM and ANQGSEA. The CDR3 is 14 residues long. The CDR3 nucleotides read TGCAGCGTATCCTGGGCAGGGAGCACAGATACGCAGTATTTT. Amino acids: CSVSWAGSTDTQYF.